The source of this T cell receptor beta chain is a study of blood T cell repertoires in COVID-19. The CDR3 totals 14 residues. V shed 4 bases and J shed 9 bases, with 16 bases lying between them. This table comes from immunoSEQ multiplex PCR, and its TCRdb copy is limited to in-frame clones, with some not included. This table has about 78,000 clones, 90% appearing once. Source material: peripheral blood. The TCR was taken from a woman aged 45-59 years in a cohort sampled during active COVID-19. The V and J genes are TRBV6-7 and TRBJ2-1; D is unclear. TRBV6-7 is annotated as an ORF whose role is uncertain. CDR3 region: CASSFLYPSAEQFF. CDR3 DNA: TGTGCCAGCAGTTTTCTCTATCCTTCTGCTGAGCAGTTCTTC.